A selection of T cell receptor beta chains follows, all from one sample in a study of T cells in Graves' hyperthyroidism and ophthalmopathy. TCRdb analysed the multiplex PCR reads with MiXCR anew, one entry per CDR3 protein. The data show about 520,000 distinct CDR3 sequences, approximately 25% seen once. The sample taken for sequencing was blood. These receptors were collected from a woman aged 25 to 39 with Graves' ophthalmopathy. Each CDR3 is given with its conserved first and last residue.

V gene: TRBV5-1; J gene: TRBJ2-6; CDR3 protein: CASSSGTGAGANVLTF
V gene: TRBV6-2/TRBV6-3; J gene: TRBJ2-7; CDR3 protein: CASSYDRVASGGLPYEQYF
V gene: TRBV10-3; J gene: TRBJ1-1; CDR3 protein: CAISEPSAPNTEAFF
V gene: TRBV20-1; J gene: TRBJ2-7; CDR3 protein: CSASRPGGEQYF
V gene: TRBV28; J gene: TRBJ2-7; CDR3 protein: CASSLRGQGEGEQYF
V gene: TRBV20-1; J gene: TRBJ2-7; CDR3 protein: CSARGSLYEQYF
V gene: TRBV4-2; J gene: TRBJ2-7; CDR3 protein: CASSQDGLAGGPPYEQYF
V gene: TRBV6-1; J gene: TRBJ1-2; CDR3 protein: CASSDRGPTYGYTF
V gene: TRBV4-2; J gene: TRBJ2-7; CDR3 protein: CASSQGENPYEQYF
V gene: TRBV6-1; J gene: TRBJ1-4; CDR3 protein: CASSAHTEKLFF
V gene: TRBV20-1; J gene: TRBJ1-2; CDR3 protein: CSASENFWSDGYTF
V gene: TRBV10-3; J gene: TRBJ1-2; CDR3 protein: CATSPTTPNYGYTF
V gene: TRBV2; J gene: TRBJ1-1; CDR3 protein: CASRADYTEAFF
V gene: TRBV5-1; J gene: TRBJ1-2; CDR3 protein: CASSWIQGSDGYTF
V gene: TRBV3-1; J gene: TRBJ1-6; CDR3 protein: CASSPRLADSPLHF
V gene: TRBV6-2/TRBV6-3; J gene: TRBJ2-5; CDR3 protein: CASSRAPKETQYF
V gene: TRBV24-1; J gene: TRBJ2-2; CDR3 protein: CATSDPPGQGGTTGELFF
V gene: TRBV29-1; J gene: TRBJ2-5; CDR3 protein: CSVGKGQGWTQYF
V gene: TRBV6-1; J gene: TRBJ2-7; CDR3 protein: CASSEQGAEQYF
V gene: TRBV6-1; J gene: TRBJ2-7; CDR3 protein: CASSSTTGGGSYEQYF
V gene: TRBV27; J gene: TRBJ1-2; CDR3 protein: CASSWSGGEPNGYTF
V gene: TRBV20-1; J gene: TRBJ1-1; CDR3 protein: CSATGTGAGEAFF
V gene: TRBV19; J gene: TRBJ1-2; CDR3 protein: CASKGTGIDRGYTF
V gene: TRBV5-1; J gene: TRBJ1-4; CDR3 protein: CASSTGTGNEKLFF
V gene: TRBV5-1; J gene: TRBJ1-1; CDR3 protein: CASSPRTGGASSGAFF
V gene: TRBV28; J gene: TRBJ1-1; CDR3 protein: CASRLDGVTEAFF
V gene: TRBV24-1; J gene: TRBJ2-5; CDR3 protein: CATSDLGQGFKETQYF
V gene: TRBV24-1; J gene: TRBJ1-1; CDR3 protein: CATSDSPRDRRIREAFF
V gene: TRBV4-1; J gene: TRBJ1-5; CDR3 protein: CASSEGRGRSNQPQHF
V gene: TRBV29-1; J gene: TRBJ1-1; CDR3 protein: CSGQGRLNTEAFF
V gene: TRBV5-1; J gene: TRBJ2-7; CDR3 protein: CASSLAIDSPYEQYF
V gene: TRBV19; J gene: TRBJ1-1; CDR3 protein: CASSPNRGVRTEAFF
V gene: TRBV27; J gene: TRBJ1-5; CDR3 protein: CASSSPGQPQHF
V gene: TRBV5-1; J gene: TRBJ2-7; CDR3 protein: CASSLDSPLSYEQYF
V gene: TRBV28; J gene: TRBJ1-3; CDR3 protein: CAISFGGSGNTIYF
V gene: TRBV27; J gene: TRBJ2-7; CDR3 protein: CASSLYLVRGNEQYF
V gene: TRBV7-2; J gene: TRBJ2-7; CDR3 protein: CASSPLRETYEQYF
V gene: TRBV5-1; J gene: TRBJ2-2; CDR3 protein: CASSPGQGAGTGELFF
V gene: TRBV4-1; J gene: TRBJ2-7; CDR3 protein: CASSQVPPVGYSSYEQYF
V gene: TRBV6-2/TRBV6-3; J gene: TRBJ2-7; CDR3 protein: CASTEDRDEQYF
V gene: TRBV7-2; J gene: TRBJ2-7; CDR3 protein: CASSLFAGEAEQYF